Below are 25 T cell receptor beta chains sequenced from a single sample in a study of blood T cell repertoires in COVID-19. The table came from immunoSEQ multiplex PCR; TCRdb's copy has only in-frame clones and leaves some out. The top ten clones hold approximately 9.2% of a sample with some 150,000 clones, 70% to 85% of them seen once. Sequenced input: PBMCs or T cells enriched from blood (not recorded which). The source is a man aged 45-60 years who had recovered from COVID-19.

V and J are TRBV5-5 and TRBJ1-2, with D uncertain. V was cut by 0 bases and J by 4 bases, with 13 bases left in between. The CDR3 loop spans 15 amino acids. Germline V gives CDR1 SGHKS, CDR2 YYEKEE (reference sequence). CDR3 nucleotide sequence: TGTGCCAGCAGCTTGGCCTTGGGGAGCTCCTATGGCTACACCTTC. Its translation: CASSLALGSSYGYTF.

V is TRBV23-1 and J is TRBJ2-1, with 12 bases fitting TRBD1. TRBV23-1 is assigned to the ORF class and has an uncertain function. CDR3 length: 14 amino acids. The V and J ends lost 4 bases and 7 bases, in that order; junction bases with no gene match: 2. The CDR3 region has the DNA TGCGCCAGCAGTCCGGGACAGGGGGCGAATGAGCAGTTCTTC. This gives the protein CASSPGQGANEQFF.

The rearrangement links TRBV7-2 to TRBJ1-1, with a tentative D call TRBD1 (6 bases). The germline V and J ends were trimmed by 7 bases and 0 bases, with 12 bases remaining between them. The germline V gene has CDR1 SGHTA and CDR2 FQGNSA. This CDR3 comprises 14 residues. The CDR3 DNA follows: TGTGCCAGCACCGAAACAGGGATGAACACTGAAGCTTTCTTT. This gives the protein CASTETGMNTEAFF.

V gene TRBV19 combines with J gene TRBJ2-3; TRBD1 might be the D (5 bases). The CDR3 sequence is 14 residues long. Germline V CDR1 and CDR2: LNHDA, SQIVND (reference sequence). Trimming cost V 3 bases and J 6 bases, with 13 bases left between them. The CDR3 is CASSISAGKDTQYF. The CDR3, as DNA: TGTGCCAGTAGTATTTCGGCAGGGAAGGATACGCAGTATTTT.

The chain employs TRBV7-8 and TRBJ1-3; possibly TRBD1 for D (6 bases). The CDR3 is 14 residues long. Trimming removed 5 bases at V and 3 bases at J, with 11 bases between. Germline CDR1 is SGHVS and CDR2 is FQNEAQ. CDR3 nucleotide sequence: TGTGCCAGCAGCCCCCAACAGGGTGGAAACACCATATATTTT. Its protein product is CASSPQQGGNTIYF.

CDR3 loop: CASSGAPGAYDEKLFF. CDR3 DNA: TGTGCCAGCAGCGGGGCCCCAGGGGCCTACGATGAAAAACTGTTTTTT. The chain combines TRBV9 with TRBJ1-4, with a weak D call TRBD1 (6 bases). V dropped 3 bases and J dropped 6 bases, with 18 bases sitting between them. CDR1 and CDR2 from the germline V gene are SGDLS and YYNGEE. This CDR3 is 16 amino acids long. The full variable domain, its missing parts supplied by reference TRBV9 and TRBJ1-4, is DSGVTQTPKHLITATGQRVTLRCSPRSGDLSVYWYQQSLDQGLQFLIQYYNGEERAKGNILERFSAQQFPDLHSELNLSSLELGDSALYFCASSGAPGAYDEKLFFGSGTQLSVL.

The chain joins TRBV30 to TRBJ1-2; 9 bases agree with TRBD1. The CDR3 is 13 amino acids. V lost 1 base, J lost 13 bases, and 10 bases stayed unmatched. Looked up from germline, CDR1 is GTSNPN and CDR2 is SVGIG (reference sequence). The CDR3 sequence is CAWSARQGGRSTF. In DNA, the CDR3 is TGTGCCTGGAGTGCCCGACAGGGGGGCCGGAGCACCTTC.

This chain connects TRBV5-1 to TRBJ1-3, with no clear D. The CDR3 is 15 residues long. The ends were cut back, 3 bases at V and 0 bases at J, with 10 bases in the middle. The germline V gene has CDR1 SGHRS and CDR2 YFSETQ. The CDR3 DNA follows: TGCGCCAGCAGCTCTCCAACAAGCTCTGGAAACACCATATATTTT. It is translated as CASSSPTSSGNTIYF.

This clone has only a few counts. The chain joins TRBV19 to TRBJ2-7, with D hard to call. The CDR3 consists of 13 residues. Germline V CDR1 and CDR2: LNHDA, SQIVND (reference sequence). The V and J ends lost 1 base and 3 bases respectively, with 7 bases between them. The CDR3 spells CASSIGVFYEQYF. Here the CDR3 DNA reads TGTGCCAGTAGTATAGGAGTATTCTACGAGCAGTACTTC.

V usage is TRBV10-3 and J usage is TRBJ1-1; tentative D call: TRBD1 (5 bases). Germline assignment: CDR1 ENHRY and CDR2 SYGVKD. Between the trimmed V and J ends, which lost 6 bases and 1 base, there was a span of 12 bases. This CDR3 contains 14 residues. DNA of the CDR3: TGTGCCATCAGAAAGACAGTATCGAACACTGAAGCTTTCTTT. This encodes CAIRKTVSNTEAFF.

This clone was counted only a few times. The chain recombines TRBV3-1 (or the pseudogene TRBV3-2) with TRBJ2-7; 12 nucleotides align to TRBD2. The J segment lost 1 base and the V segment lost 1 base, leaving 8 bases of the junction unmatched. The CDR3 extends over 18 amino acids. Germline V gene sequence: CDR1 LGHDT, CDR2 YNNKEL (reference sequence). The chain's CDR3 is CASSQGSSGGVPSYEQYF. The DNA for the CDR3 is TGTGCCAGCAGCCAAGGGTCTAGCGGGGGGGTACCTTCCTACGAGCAGTACTTC.

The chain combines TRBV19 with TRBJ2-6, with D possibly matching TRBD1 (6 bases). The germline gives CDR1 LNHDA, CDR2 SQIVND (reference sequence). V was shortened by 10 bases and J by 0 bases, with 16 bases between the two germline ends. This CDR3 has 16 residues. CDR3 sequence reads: CAISDRFPSGANVLTF. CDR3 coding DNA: TGTGCCATCTCCGACAGGTTCCCCTCTGGGGCCAACGTCCTGACTTTC. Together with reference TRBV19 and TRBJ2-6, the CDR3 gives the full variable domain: DGGITQSPKYLFRKEGQNVTLSCEQNLNHDAMYWYRQDPGQGLRLIYYSQIVNDFQKGDIAEGYSVSREKKESFPLTVTSAQKNPTAFYLCAISDRFPSGANVLTFGAGSRLTVL.

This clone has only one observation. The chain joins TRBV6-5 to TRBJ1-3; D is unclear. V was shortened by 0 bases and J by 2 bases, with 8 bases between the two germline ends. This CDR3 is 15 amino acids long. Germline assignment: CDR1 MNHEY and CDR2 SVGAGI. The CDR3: CASSYSITTGNTIYF. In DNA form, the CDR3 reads TGTGCCAGCAGTTACTCGATTACTACTGGAAACACCATATATTTT.

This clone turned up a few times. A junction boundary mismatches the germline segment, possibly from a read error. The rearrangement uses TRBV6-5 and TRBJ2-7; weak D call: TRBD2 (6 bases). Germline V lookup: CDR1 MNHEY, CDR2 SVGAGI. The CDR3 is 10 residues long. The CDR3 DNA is TGCACTCCGGGAGTCTACGAGCAGTACTTC. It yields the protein CTPGVYEQYF.

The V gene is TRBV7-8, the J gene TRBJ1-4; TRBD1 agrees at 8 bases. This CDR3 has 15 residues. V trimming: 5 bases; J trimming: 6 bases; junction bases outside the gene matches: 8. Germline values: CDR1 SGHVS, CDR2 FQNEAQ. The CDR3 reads CASSQRQGSDEKLFF. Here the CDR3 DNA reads TGTGCCAGCAGCCAACGACAGGGGTCTGATGAAAAACTGTTTTTT.

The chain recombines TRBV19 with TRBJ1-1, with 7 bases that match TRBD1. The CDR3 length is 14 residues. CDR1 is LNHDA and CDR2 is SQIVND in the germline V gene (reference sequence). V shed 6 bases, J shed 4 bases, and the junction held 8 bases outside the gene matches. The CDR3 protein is CASSLTGIVTEAFF. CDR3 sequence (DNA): TGTGCCAGTAGCCTGACAGGGATAGTCACTGAAGCTTTCTTT. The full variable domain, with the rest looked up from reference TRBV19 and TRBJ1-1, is DGGITQSPKYLFRKEGQNVTLSCEQNLNHDAMYWYRQDPGQGLRLIYYSQIVNDFQKGDIAEGYSVSREKKESFPLTVTSAQKNPTAFYLCASSLTGIVTEAFFGQGTRLTVV.

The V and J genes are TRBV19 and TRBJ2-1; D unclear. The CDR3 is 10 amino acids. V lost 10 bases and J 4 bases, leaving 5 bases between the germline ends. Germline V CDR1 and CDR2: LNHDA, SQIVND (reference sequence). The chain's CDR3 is CATGYNEQFF. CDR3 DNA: TGTGCCACCGGGTACAATGAGCAGTTCTTC.

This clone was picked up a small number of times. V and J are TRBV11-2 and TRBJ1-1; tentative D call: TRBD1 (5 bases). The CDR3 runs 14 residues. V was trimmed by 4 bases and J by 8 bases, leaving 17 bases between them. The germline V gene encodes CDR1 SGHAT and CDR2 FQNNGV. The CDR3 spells CASSSDWGAREAFF. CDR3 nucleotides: TGTGCCAGCAGCTCCGATTGGGGCGCGCGCGAAGCTTTCTTT.

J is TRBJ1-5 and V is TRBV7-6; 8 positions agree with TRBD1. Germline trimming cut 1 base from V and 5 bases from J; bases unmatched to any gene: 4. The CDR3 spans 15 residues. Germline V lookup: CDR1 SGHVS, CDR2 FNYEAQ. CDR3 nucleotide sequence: TGTGCCAGCAGCTTAGTCCAGGGGGCGCATCAGCCCCAGCATTTT. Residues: CASSLVQGAHQPQHF.

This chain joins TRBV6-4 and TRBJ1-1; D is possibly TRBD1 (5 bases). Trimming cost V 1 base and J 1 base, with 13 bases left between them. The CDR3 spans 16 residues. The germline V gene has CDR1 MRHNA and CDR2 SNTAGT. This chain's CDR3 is CASSDLRGRENTEAFF. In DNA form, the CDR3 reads TGTGCCAGCAGTGACTTAAGGGGCAGGGAGAACACTGAAGCTTTCTTT.

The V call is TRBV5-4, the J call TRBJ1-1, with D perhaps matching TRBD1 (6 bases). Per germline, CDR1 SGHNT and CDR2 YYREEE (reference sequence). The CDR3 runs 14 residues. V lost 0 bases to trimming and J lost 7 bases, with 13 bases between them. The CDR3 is CASSLAGGGDEAFF. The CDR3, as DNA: TGTGCCAGCAGCTTGGCGGGTGGGGGCGATGAAGCTTTCTTT.

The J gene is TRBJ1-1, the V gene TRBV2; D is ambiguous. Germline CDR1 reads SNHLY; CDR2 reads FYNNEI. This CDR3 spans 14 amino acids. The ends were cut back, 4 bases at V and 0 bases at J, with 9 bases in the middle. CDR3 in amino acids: CASSGTVLNTEAFF. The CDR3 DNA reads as TGTGCCAGCAGTGGAACAGTCCTGAACACTGAAGCTTTCTTT.

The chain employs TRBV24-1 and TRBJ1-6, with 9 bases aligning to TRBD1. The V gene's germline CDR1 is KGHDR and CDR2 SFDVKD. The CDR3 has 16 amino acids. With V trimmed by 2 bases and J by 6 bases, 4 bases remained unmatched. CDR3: CATSDSPDRGNSPLHF. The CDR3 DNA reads TGTGCCACCAGTGATTCCCCGGACAGGGGTAATTCACCCCTCCACTTT.

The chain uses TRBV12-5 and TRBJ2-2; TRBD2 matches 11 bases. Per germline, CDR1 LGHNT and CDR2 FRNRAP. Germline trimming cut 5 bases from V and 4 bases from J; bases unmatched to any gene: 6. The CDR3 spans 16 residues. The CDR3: CASGETSGGLTGELFF. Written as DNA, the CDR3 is TGTGCTAGTGGTGAAACTAGCGGGGGTCTCACCGGGGAGCTGTTTTTT.

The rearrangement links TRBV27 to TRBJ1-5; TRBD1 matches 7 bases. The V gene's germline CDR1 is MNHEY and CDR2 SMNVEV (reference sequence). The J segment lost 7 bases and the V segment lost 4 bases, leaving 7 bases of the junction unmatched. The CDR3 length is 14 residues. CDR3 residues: CASSSDRVDQPQHF. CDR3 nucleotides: TGTGCCAGCAGTTCAGACAGGGTAGACCAGCCCCAGCATTTT.